What follows are 4 T cell receptor beta chains derived from one specimen sequenced in a study of blood T cell repertoires in COVID-19. Sequenced by immunoSEQ multiplex PCR; TCRdb stores in-frame clones only, minus some. Among 100,000 to 120,000 clones, approximately 65% were seen once, and the ten largest hold under 10%. The sequenced sample consisted of peripheral blood. The receptors shown here come from an older woman with acute or convalescent COVID-19.

J is TRBJ1-5 and V is TRBV6-2 or TRBV6-3, with 9 bases lining up with TRBD1. The CDR3 has 18 residues. J was trimmed by 3 bases and V by 6 bases; bases with no gene match: 15. Germline assignment: CDR1 MNHEY and CDR2 SVGEGT. In DNA form, the CDR3 reads TGTGCCAGCAGCCCCGGACAGGGGCGTTTGGGGAACAATCAGCCCCAGCATTTT. Translating it yields CASSPGQGRLGNNQPQHF.

The chain couples TRBV3-1 (or the pseudogene TRBV3-2) to TRBJ2-5, with TRBD2 as a possible D gene (6 bases). V was trimmed by 4 bases and J by 4 bases, leaving 19 bases between them. Germline CDR1 and CDR2: LGHDT and YNNKEL (reference sequence). The CDR3 is 16 amino acids. The CDR3 region is CASSRMSGRRAETQYF. In nucleotides, the CDR3 is TGTGCCAGCAGCCGTATGTCGGGGAGGCGGGCAGAGACCCAGTACTTC.

The chain couples TRBV10-3 to TRBJ1-2; the D gene is possibly TRBD1 (5 bases). Between the trimmed V and J ends, which lost 7 bases and 4 bases, there was a span of 13 bases. The germline gives CDR1 ENHRY, CDR2 SYGVKD. This CDR3 is 13 amino acids long. CDR3 residues: CAIKGQDIYGYTF. In DNA, the CDR3 is TGTGCCATCAAGGGCCAGGACATCTATGGCTACACCTTC.

The V and J genes are TRBV28 and TRBJ2-5; TRBD1 matches at 8 bases. Unmatched junction bases numbered 11, after V lost 3 bases and J lost 2 bases. This CDR3 contains 17 residues. Germline loops: CDR1 MDHEN, CDR2 SYDVKM. The CDR3 protein is CASSFGQGTPLQETQYF. CDR3 in DNA: TGTGCCAGCAGTTTCGGACAGGGTACCCCCCTACAAGAGACCCAGTACTTC.